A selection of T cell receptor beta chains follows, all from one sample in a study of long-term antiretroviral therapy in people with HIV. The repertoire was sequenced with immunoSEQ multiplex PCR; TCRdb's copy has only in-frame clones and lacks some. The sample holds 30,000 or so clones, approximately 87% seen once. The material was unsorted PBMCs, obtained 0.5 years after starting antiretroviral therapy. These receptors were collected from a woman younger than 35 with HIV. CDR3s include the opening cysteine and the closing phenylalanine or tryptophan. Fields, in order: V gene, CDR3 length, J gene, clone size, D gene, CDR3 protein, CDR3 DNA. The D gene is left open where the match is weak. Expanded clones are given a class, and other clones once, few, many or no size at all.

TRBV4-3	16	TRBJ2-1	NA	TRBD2	CASSQGTSGTYNEQFF	TGCGCCAGCAGCCAGGGTACTAGCGGAACCTACAATGAGCAGTTCTTC
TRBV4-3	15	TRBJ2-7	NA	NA	CASSQESSIAYEQYF	TGCGCCAGCAGCCAAGAATCTAGCATTGCCTACGAGCAGTACTTC
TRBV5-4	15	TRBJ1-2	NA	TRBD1	CASSLKGQGRNGYTF	TGTGCCAGCAGCTTGAAGGGACAGGGGCGAAATGGCTACACCTTC
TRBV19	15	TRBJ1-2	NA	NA	CASSIRAGEDYGYTF	TGTGCCAGTAGTATACGGGCAGGGGAGGACTATGGCTACACCTTC
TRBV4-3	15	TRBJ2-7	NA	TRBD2	CASSQDPVGGGEQYF	TGCGCCAGCAGCCAAGATCCAGTCGGCGGGGGCGAGCAGTACTTC
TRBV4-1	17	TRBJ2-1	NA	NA	CASSPPPGRGRYNEQFF	TGCGCCAGCAGCCCCCCCCCGGGACGAGGACGATACAATGAGCAGTTCTTC
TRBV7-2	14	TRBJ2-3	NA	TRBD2	CATTLAGGADTQYF	TGTGCCACCACACTAGCGGGAGGTGCTGATACGCAGTATTTT
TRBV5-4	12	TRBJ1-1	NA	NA	CASSRAGSEAFF	TGTGCCAGCAGCCGGGCGGGAAGTGAAGCTTTCTTT
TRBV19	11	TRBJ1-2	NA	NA	CASRYRTGYTF	TGTGCCAGTAGATACCGTACAGGGTATACCTTC
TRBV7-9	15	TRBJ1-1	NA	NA	CASSSWTDLNTEAFF	TGTGCCAGCAGCTCCTGGACAGATCTGAACACTGAAGCTTTCTTT
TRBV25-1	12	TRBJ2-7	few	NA	CASSEVGYEQYF	TGTGCCAGCAGTGAAGTGGGCTACGAGCAGTACTTC
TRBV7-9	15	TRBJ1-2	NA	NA	CASSLPTGTNYGYTF	TGTGCCAGCAGCCTACCAACAGGGACTAACTATGGCTACACCTTC
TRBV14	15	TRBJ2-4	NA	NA	CASSLSGAYRNIQYF	TGTGCCAGCAGCCTGTCCGGGGCCTATCGGAACATTCAGTACTTC
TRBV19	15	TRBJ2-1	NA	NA	CASSIIGQGRAEQFF	TGTGCCAGTAGTATAATAGGGCAGGGAAGGGCGGAGCAGTTCTTC
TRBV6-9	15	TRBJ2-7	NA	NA	CARSHRLPSSYEQYF	TGTGCCAGGTCTCATAGGCTGCCAAGCTCCTACGAGCAGTACTTC
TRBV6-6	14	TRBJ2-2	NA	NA	CASSYGKNTGELFF	TGTGCCAGCAGTTACGGCAAGAACACCGGGGAGCTGTTTTTT
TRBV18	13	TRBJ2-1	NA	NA	CASSPAGEHEQFF	TGTGCCAGCTCACCTGCAGGGGAACATGAGCAGTTCTTC
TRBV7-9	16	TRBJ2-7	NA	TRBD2	CASSLLPGRESYEQYF	TGTGCCAGCAGCTTATTACCAGGGCGGGAGTCATACGAGCAGTACTTC
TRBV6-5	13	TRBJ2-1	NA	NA	CASSYIGTNEQFF	TGTGCCAGCAGTTACATAGGGACGAATGAGCAGTTCTTC
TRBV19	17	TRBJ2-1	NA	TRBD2	CASSMALGTSGDNEQFF	TGTGCCAGTAGTATGGCCCTGGGCACTAGCGGAGACAATGAGCAGTTCTTC
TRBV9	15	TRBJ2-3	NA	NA	CASSPRGGGADTQYF	TGTGCCAGCAGCCCCAGGGGAGGGGGTGCAGATACGCAGTATTTT
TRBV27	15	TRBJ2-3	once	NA	CASSLRFTPTDTQYF	TGTGCCAGCAGTTTGCGATTCACCCCCACAGATACGCAGTATTTT
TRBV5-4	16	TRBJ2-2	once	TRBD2	CASSLASSGATGELFF	TGTGCCAGCAGCTTAGCGTCTAGCGGGGCCACCGGGGAGCTGTTTTTT
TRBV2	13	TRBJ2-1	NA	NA	CASSERQINEQFF	TGTGCCAGCAGCGAAAGGCAAATCAATGAGCAGTTCTTC
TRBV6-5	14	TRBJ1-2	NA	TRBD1	CASSARTGNYGYTF	TGTGCCAGCAGTGCCCGGACAGGGAACTATGGCTACACCTTC
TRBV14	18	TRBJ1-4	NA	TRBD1	CASSHQGQGARLSEKLFF	TGTGCCAGCAGCCACCAGGGACAGGGGGCGAGGCTGAGTGAAAAACTGTTTTTT
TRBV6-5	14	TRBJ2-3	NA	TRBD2	CASSWTSGTDTQYF	TGTGCCAGCAGCTGGACTAGCGGCACAGATACGCAGTATTTT